This TCR beta chain was sequenced for a study of T cell changes during pregnancy in multiple sclerosis. V gave up 1 base and J gave up 9 bases, with 7 bases separating them. The germline V gene has CDR1 SGHNT and CDR2 YENEEA. CDR3 length equals 13 residues. Clones were read by immunoSEQ multiplex PCR, and TCRdb kept only the in-frame ones, dropping some. This sample has around 100,000 clones; 90% occur once, and the top ten carry around 0.78%. The sample was peripheral blood, taken in the second trimester of pregnancy. The chain carries TRBV11-3 and TRBJ1-6; D remains unclear. The sequence was obtained from a female donor in good health, enrolled as a control in a pregnancy study. As DNA, the CDR3 is TGTGCCAGCAGCTTAGGAGAAAGTTCACCCCTCCACTTT. Residues: CASSLGESSPLHF.